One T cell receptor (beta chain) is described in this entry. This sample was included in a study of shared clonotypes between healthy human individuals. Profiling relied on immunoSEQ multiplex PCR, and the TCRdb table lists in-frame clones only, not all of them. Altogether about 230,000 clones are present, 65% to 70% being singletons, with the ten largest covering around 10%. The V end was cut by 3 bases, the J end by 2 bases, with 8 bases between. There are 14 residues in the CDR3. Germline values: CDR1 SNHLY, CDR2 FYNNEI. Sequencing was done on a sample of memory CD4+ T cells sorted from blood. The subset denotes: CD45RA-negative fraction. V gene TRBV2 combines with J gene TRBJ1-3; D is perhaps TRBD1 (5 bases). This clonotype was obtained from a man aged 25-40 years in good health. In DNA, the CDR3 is TGTGCCAGCAGTGAGATGACAGCTGGAAACACCATATATTTT. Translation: CASSEMTAGNTIYF.